These 15 T cell receptor beta chains share one sample of origin, sequenced in a study of early T cells in non-severe SARS-CoV-2 infection. TCRdb re-called the 5' RACE reads through MiXCR, storing one row per CDR3 protein. The sample records around 26,000 distinct CDR3 sequences, roughly 4.8% being singletons. Sequencing was performed on whole blood. All receptors come from an adult who was a healthcare worker with PCR-confirmed SARS-CoV-2 infection or an uninfected control (not recorded which).

This clonotype was observed at least ten times. The chain has TRBV13 and TRBJ2-3, with 9 bases lining up with TRBD2. Germline V CDR1 and CDR2: PRHDT, FYEKMQ (reference sequence). The CDR3 is made up of 15 amino acids. The V and J ends lost 5 bases and 5 bases, in that order; junction bases with no gene match: 8. The CDR3 region is CASSPQTSGGDTQYF. The CDR3 DNA is TGTGCCAGCAGCCCCCAGACTAGCGGAGGAGATACGCAGTATTTT. The full variable domain, with the rest looked up from reference TRBV13 and TRBJ2-3, is AAGVIQSPRHLIKEKRETATLKCYPIPRHDTVYWYQQGPGQDPQFLISFYEKMQSDKGSIPDRFSAQQFSDYHSELNMSSLELGDSALYFCASSPQTSGGDTQYFGPGTRLTVL.

As concerns this clonotype: A much larger clone is a single base away; this may be a read error. The chain combines TRBV7-2 with TRBJ1-2, with unresolved D. The germline V and J ends were trimmed by 3 bases and 7 bases, with 12 bases remaining between them. Germline assignment: CDR1 SGHTA and CDR2 FQGNSA. This CDR3 spans 13 amino acids. CDR3 residues: CASSFIQDFGYTF. CDR3 sequence (DNA): TGTGCCAGCAGCTTTATTCAGGATTTTGGCTACACCTTC.

V gene TRBV18 combines with J gene TRBJ2-6; possible D gene TRBD1, 6 bases. Germline CDR1 reads KGHSH; CDR2 reads LQKENI. V lost 1 base, J lost 2 bases, and 12 bases lay in between. This CDR3 comprises 17 residues. CDR3 loop: CASSPLQTGAGANVLTF. The DNA for the CDR3 is TGTGCCAGCTCACCACTCCAGACAGGCGCTGGGGCCAACGTCCTGACTTTC. Together with reference TRBV18 and TRBJ2-6, the CDR3 gives the full variable domain: NAGVMQNPRHLVRRRGQEARLRCSPMKGHSHVYWYRQLPEEGLKFMVYLQKENIIDESGMPKERFSAEFPKEGPSILRIQQVVRGDSAAYFCASSPLQTGAGANVLTFGAGSRLTVL.

At least ten counts were recorded for this clonotype. The chain joins TRBV5-1 to TRBJ1-1; D is possibly TRBD1 (6 bases). The germline V gene has CDR1 SGHRS and CDR2 YFSETQ. V lost 4 bases, J lost 1 base, and 14 bases lay in between. The CDR3 runs 15 residues. The CDR3 spells CASSPYGQPNTEAFF. CDR3 bases: TGCGCCAGCAGCCCTTATGGACAGCCGAACACTGAAGCTTTCTTT.

The V gene is TRBV20-1, the J gene TRBJ2-7; a possible D gene is TRBD2 (6 bases). Germline V CDR1 and CDR2: DFQATT, SNEGSKA (reference sequence). V lost 2 bases, J lost 0 bases, and 8 bases lay in between. CDR3 length equals 13 residues. The DNA of the CDR3 is TGCAGTGCTAGAAGGACTACCTCCTACGAGCAGTACTTC. Amino acids: CSARRTTSYEQYF.

At least ten counts were recorded for this clonotype. The rearrangement links TRBV6-1 to TRBJ1-1; D may be TRBD1 (6 bases). There are 13 residues in the CDR3. Germline CDR1 MNHNS, CDR2 SASEGT. V shed 3 bases and J shed 7 bases, with 12 bases lying between them. For the CDR3, the DNA is TGTGCCAGCAGTGACATCGGACAGTTTGAAGCTTTCTTT. Its translation: CASSDIGQFEAFF.

In its sample, this clonotype was seen many times. The chain has TRBV20-1 and TRBJ1-2; D perhaps matches TRBD1 (6 bases). Germline assignment: CDR1 DFQATT and CDR2 SNEGSKA (reference sequence). This CDR3 spans 12 amino acids. V was trimmed by 7 bases and J by 8 bases, leaving 17 bases between them. CDR3 in DNA: TGCAGTGTCATGGTTACAGGGCCCGGCTACACCTTC. It codes for CSVMVTGPGYTF.

This clonotype is judged medium-sized (0.01 to 0.1%). V usage is TRBV20-1 and J usage is TRBJ1-1; perhaps TRBD1 as D (6 bases). The length of the CDR3 is 13 residues. The V gene lost 6 bases and the J gene lost 0 bases, with 11 bases spanning the gap. Germline V lookup: CDR1 DFQATT, CDR2 SNEGSKA (reference sequence). CDR3 DNA: TGCAGTGCCTCCAGGGACATGAACACTGAAGCTTTCTTT. Translated, it gives CSASRDMNTEAFF.

In its sample, this clonotype was seen many times. The gene calls are TRBV20-1 and TRBJ2-3; TRBD1 might be the D (5 bases). The ends were cut back, 0 bases at V and 0 bases at J, with 7 bases in the middle. The CDR3 is 14 amino acids. Per germline, CDR1 DFQATT and CDR2 SNEGSKA (reference sequence). The CDR3 DNA sequence: TGCAGTGCTAGAGACAGGGCTAGCACAGATACGCAGTATTTT. It translates to CSARDRASTDTQYF.

This clonotype was counted a few times. This chain connects TRBV5-1 to TRBJ1-1; D is ambiguous. The germline V gene encodes CDR1 SGHRS and CDR2 YFSETQ. The CDR3 loop spans 13 amino acids. The V gene lost 6 bases and the J gene lost 3 bases, with 12 bases spanning the gap. This CDR3 reads CASTWGADTEAFF. CDR3 bases: TGCGCCAGCACTTGGGGAGCCGACACTGAAGCTTTCTTT. The complete variable domain, with remaining parts taken from reference TRBV5-1 and TRBJ1-1, reads KAGVTQTPRYLIKTRGQQVTLSCSPISGHRSVSWYQQTPGQGLQFLFEYFSETQRNKGNFPGRFSGRQFSNSRSEMNVSTLELGDSALYLCASTWGADTEAFFGQGTRLTVV.

The chain carries TRBV6-1 and TRBJ2-6; tentative D call: TRBD2 (5 bases). The V end lost 10 bases, the J end lost 0 bases, and 25 bases lay between the germline ends. Germline V lookup: CDR1 MNHNS, CDR2 SASEGT. This CDR3 is 19 amino acids long. DNA of the CDR3: TGTGCCACACAATTAAGATGGCAGACTACCCTCTCTGGGGCCAACGTCCTGACTTTC. Its protein product is CATQLRWQTTLSGANVLTF.

By share, this clonotype counts as medium-sized. This chain uses TRBV15 with TRBJ2-5, with D perhaps being TRBD1 or TRBD2 (5 bases each). The CDR3 length is 15 residues. Germline V gene sequence: CDR1 LNHNV, CDR2 YYDKDF (reference sequence). Trimming took 0 bases from V and 5 from J, leaving 13 bases between them. The CDR3 protein is CATSRDGGASETQYF. In DNA, the CDR3 is TGTGCCACCAGCAGAGATGGGGGAGCATCCGAGACCCAGTACTTC.

This clonotype was found many times. The chain employs TRBV18 and TRBJ1-1; D gene ambiguous. This CDR3 spans 13 amino acids. CDR1 KGHSH and CDR2 LQKENI come from the germline V gene. The ends were cut back, 3 bases at V and 8 bases at J, with 13 bases in the middle. CDR3: CASSPLGPVEAFF. The CDR3 DNA reads as TGTGCCAGCTCACCTCTCGGACCGGTGGAAGCTTTCTTT.

This clonotype was detected a few times. The V and J genes are TRBV20-1 and TRBJ1-6; no firm D call. V gave up 0 bases and J gave up 3 bases, with 15 bases separating them. Germline V gene sequence: CDR1 DFQATT, CDR2 SNEGSKA (reference sequence). There are 17 residues in the CDR3. This CDR3 reads CSARDQADLLYNSPLHF. DNA for the CDR3: TGCAGTGCTAGAGATCAAGCGGACTTACTCTATAATTCACCCCTCCACTTT.

The CDR3 loop reads CASSERSKYGYTF. In nucleotides, the CDR3 is TGCGCCAGCAGCGAGCGCAGTAAATATGGCTACACCTTC. This rearrangement joins TRBV4-1 to TRBJ1-2; D not resolved. The CDR3 runs 13 residues. V was pared by 5 bases and J by 5 bases, with 12 bases between. Germline V lookup: CDR1 MGHRA, CDR2 YSYEKL.